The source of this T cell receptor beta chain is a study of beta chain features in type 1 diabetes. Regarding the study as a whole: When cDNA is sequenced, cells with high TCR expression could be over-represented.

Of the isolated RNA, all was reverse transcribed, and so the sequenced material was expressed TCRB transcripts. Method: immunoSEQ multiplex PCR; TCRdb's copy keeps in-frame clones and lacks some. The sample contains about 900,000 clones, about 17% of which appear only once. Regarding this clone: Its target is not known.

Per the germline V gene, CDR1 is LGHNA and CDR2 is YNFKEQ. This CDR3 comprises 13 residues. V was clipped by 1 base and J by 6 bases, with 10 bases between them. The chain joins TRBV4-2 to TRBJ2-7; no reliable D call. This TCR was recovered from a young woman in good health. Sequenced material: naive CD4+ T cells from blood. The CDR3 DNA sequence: TGTGCCAGCAGCCAAGCTCTCTACGTCGAGCAGTACTTC. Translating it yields CASSQALYVEQYF.